These 20 T cell receptor beta chains share one sample of origin, sequenced in a study of low-dose radiotherapy and immunotherapy resistance in tumors. TRAV- and TRBV-specific primers primed first-strand cDNA, covering alpha and beta chains. A constant-region primer paired with the V-primer adapter amplified TCRs over about 18 PCR cycles. TCRdb reanalysed the reads using MiXCR and keeps one entry per CDR3 protein. This sample has roughly 54,000 distinct CDR3 sequences; less than 25% occur once, and the top ten carry 5.5% to 6%. Specified time point: before trial treatment. The specimen comprised PBMCs, sampled before treatment. The receptors derive from a male donor with prostate cancer.

This clonotype was counted many times. The V call is TRBV19, the J call TRBJ2-3; 9 bases align to TRBD2. CDR1 and CDR2 (germline): LNHDA, SQIVND (reference sequence). The V segment lost 5 bases and the J segment 2 bases; nucleotides outside the gene matches: 8. CDR3 length: 16 amino acids. This CDR3 reads CASSRVAGGPTDTQYF. The CDR3 bases are TGTGCCAGTAGTCGAGTGGCGGGAGGGCCCACAGATACGCAGTATTTT.

Many counts were recorded for this clonotype. CDR3 bases: TGTGCCAGCAGTTTCTTAGCGAGGGACACCGGGGAGCTGTTTTTT. This codes for CASSFLARDTGELFF. The chain uses TRBV27 and TRBJ2-2; D is perhaps TRBD2 (5 bases). Trimming pared 3 bases from V and 3 bases from J, leaving 11 bases between. Germline assignment: CDR1 MNHEY and CDR2 SMNVEV (reference sequence). The CDR3 extends over 15 amino acids.

This clonotype was counted at least ten times. This chain connects TRBV12-3 or TRBV12-4 to TRBJ2-2; no clear D. V dropped 2 bases and J dropped 5 bases, with 12 bases sitting between them. The length of the CDR3 is 15 residues. The CDR3 coding sequence is TGTGCCAGCAGTTTAAACTCCCAAGGTACCGGGGAGCTGTTTTTT. Translating gives CASSLNSQGTGELFF.

This clonotype was seen ten or more times. The V and J genes are TRBV27 and TRBJ2-7; D is ambiguous. V was clipped by 3 bases and J by 2 bases, with 8 bases between them. CDR3 length: 13 residues. Germline V gene lookup returns CDR1 MNHEY and CDR2 SMNVEV (reference sequence). In DNA form, the CDR3 reads TGTGCCAGCAGTTTGTCCGGGCCCTACGAGCAGTACTTC. Residues: CASSLSGPYEQYF.

This clonotype was observed many times. The J gene is TRBJ2-2, the V gene TRBV4-1; D uncertain. V was trimmed by 4 bases and J by 2 bases, leaving 17 bases between them. Germline V CDR1 and CDR2: MGHRA, YSYEKL. CDR3 size: 17 residues. The CDR3 DNA is TGCGCCAGCAGCCCCCCGGCCTTTGGAGCAAACACCGGGGAGCTGTTTTTT. Protein: CASSPPAFGANTGELFF.

This clonotype was found many times. The chain is built from TRBV20-1 and TRBJ2-1, with 11 bases matching TRBD2. Germline V gene sequence: CDR1 DFQATT, CDR2 SNEGSKA (reference sequence). With 5 bases clipped from V and 2 bases from J, the junction kept 5 bases outside the gene matches. The CDR3 has 15 amino acids. CDR3 amino acids: CSAEVAGGTYNEQFF. Written as DNA, the CDR3 is TGCAGTGCTGAAGTAGCGGGAGGGACCTACAATGAGCAGTTCTTC.

In this sample, this clonotype turned up many times. V usage is TRBV5-4 and J usage is TRBJ2-4; 9 bases are a match to TRBD2. Germline-derived CDR1 and CDR2 are SGHNT and YYREEE (reference sequence). The V and J ends lost 4 bases and 6 bases, in that order; junction bases with no gene match: 5. The CDR3 spans 14 residues. CDR3 loop: CASSARGGANIQYF. The CDR3 nucleotides read TGTGCCAGCAGCGCGCGGGGGGGCGCAAACATTCAGTACTTC.

This clonotype was counted only a few times. CDR3 nucleotides: TGTGCCACGGGGGGCGGGGTAGCAGATACGCAGTATTTT. Its translation is CATGGGVADTQYF. This rearrangement joins TRBV7-2 to TRBJ2-3, with D possibly matching TRBD2 (7 bases). The CDR3 covers 13 residues. The ends were cut back, 10 bases at V and 4 bases at J, with 15 bases in the middle. Germline V gene data show CDR1 as SGHTA and CDR2 as FQGNSA. Full variable domain (remainder filled in from reference TRBV7-2 and TRBJ2-3): GAGVSQSPSNKVTEKGKDVELRCDPISGHTALYWYRQSLGQGLEFLIYFQGNSAPDKSGLPSDRFSAERTGGSVSTLTIQRTQQEDSAVYLCATGGGVADTQYFGPGTRLTVL.

The sample holds many counts of this clonotype. The chain is built from TRBV28 and TRBJ2-3; 7 positions agree with TRBD1. V shed 10 bases and J 6 bases; nucleotides not matched to a gene: 13. The CDR3 is 14 amino acids. Germline CDR1 MDHEN, CDR2 SYDVKM. Here the CDR3 DNA reads TGTGCCACAGGGGGTTATGAGGTCGTGGATACGCAGTATTTT. This encodes CATGGYEVVDTQYF.

This clonotype appeared many times. The chain has TRBV6-4 and TRBJ2-1, with D maybe TRBD1 (6 bases). Trimming took 7 bases from V and 7 from J, leaving 20 bases between them. Germline CDR1 MRHNA, CDR2 SNTAGT. The CDR3 totals 15 residues. The CDR3: CASTDSGTKINEQFF. The DNA of the CDR3 is TGTGCCAGCACCGACTCCGGGACAAAAATTAATGAGCAGTTCTTC.

By sample share, this clonotype is medium-sized (0.01 to 0.1%). The chain combines TRBV21-1 with TRBJ2-1; the table's D call of TRBD1 was not tested on the DNA. TRBV21-1 constitutes a pseudogene. The CDR3 consists of 19 residues. The CDR3 sequence is CASSKDGQGPREGYNEQFF. The CDR3 DNA reads TGTGCCAGCAGCAAAGACGGACAGGGACCCCGTGAGGGGTACAATGAGCAGTTCTTC.

CDR3 nucleotides: TGTGCCAGCAGATCGGACAGGGGTCTGGAGACCCAGTACTTC. Translating gives CASRSDRGLETQYF. The chain combines TRBV6-7 with TRBJ2-5, with TRBD1 matching 9 bases. TRBV6-7 is an open reading frame, and its role is uncertain. With V trimmed by 6 bases and J by 5 bases, 7 bases remained unmatched. The CDR3 is made up of 14 amino acids.

The chain recombines TRBV6-2 or TRBV6-3 with TRBJ1-5; 7 bases fit TRBD1. Trimming took 9 bases from V and 4 from J; bases not matched to a gene: 6. Germline V lookup: CDR1 MNHEY, CDR2 SVGEGT. This CDR3 contains 13 residues. The CDR3 here is CASEDRANQPQHF. Written as DNA, the CDR3 is TGTGCCAGTGAAGACAGGGCTAATCAGCCCCAGCATTTT.

This clonotype was found a few times. It may be a read error: a sequence one base away is much more abundant. The gene calls are TRBV27 and TRBJ1-1; the D gene is possibly TRBD1 (5 bases). CDR1 is MNHEY and CDR2 is SMNVEV in the germline V gene (reference sequence). This CDR3 contains 13 residues. CDR3 sequence reads: CASSFGGNIEAFF. CDR3 DNA sequence: TGTGCCAGCAGTTTTGGGGGGAACATTGAAGCTTTCTTT.

At least ten counts were recorded for this clonotype. The rearrangement uses TRBV11-3 and TRBJ2-1; D is ambiguous. The CDR3 covers 12 residues. V was shortened by 6 bases and J by 6 bases, with 9 bases between the two germline ends. The V gene's germline CDR1 is SGHNT and CDR2 YENEEA. The CDR3 spells CASSGARNEQFF. CDR3 nucleotide sequence: TGTGCCAGCAGTGGTGCGCGCAATGAGCAGTTCTTC.

This clonotype was seen repeatedly, ten times or more. The chain joins TRBV2 to TRBJ2-6; D not certain. Trimming removed 6 bases from V and 2 bases from J, with 2 bases in between. The germline V gene encodes CDR1 SNHLY and CDR2 FYNNEI. The CDR3 covers 12 residues. CDR3 sequence (DNA): TGTGCCAGCAGGCCTGGGGCCAACGTCCTGACTTTC. Protein sequence: CASRPGANVLTF.

In its sample, this clonotype was seen many times. The chain links TRBV27 to TRBJ2-2; 9 nucleotides align to TRBD1. The germline V gene encodes CDR1 MNHEY and CDR2 SMNVEV (reference sequence). This CDR3 region has 16 residues. The V and J ends lost 2 bases and 6 bases, in that order; junction bases with no gene match: 7. Here the CDR3 reads CASSLRWTGVSGELFF. Here the CDR3 DNA reads TGTGCCAGCAGTTTAAGGTGGACAGGGGTTTCCGGGGAGCTGTTTTTT.

This clonotype was recorded at least ten times. The chain has TRBV27 and TRBJ1-6, with D perhaps TRBD1 (5 bases). CDR3 length: 15 amino acids. Germline V gene sequence: CDR1 MNHEY, CDR2 SMNVEV (reference sequence). V lost 6 bases and J lost 10, with 19 bases in between. The CDR3 sequence: CASSPRAGTDSPLHF. The CDR3, as DNA: TGTGCCAGCAGCCCTCGGGCAGGGACGGACTCACCCCTCCACTTT.

The chain has TRBV28 and TRBJ2-5, with 8 bases that match TRBD2. CDR1 is MDHEN, CDR2 SYDVKM, per germline. V gave up 6 bases and J gave up 5 bases; unmatched junction bases: 5. CDR3 size: 13 residues. The CDR3 sequence is CASSMSGGETQYF. The CDR3 coding sequence is TGTGCCAGCAGCATGAGCGGGGGTGAGACCCAGTACTTC. The full variable domain, its missing parts supplied by reference TRBV28 and TRBJ2-5, is DVKVTQSSRYLVKRTGEKVFLECVQDMDHENMFWYRQDPGLGLRLIYFSYDVKMKEKGDIPEGYSVSREKKERFSLILESASTNQTSMYLCASSMSGGETQYFGPGTRLLVL.

Note on this clonotype: A single base is all that separates this from a far larger clone, so a read error is likely. V is TRBV6-1 and J is TRBJ2-1, with D unclear. CDR3 size: 12 residues. CDR1 is MNHNS and CDR2 is SASEGT in the germline V gene. The CDR3 DNA is TGTGCCAGCAGCCAAGCTGGCAATGAGCAGCTCTTC. Its translation is CASSQAGNEQLF.